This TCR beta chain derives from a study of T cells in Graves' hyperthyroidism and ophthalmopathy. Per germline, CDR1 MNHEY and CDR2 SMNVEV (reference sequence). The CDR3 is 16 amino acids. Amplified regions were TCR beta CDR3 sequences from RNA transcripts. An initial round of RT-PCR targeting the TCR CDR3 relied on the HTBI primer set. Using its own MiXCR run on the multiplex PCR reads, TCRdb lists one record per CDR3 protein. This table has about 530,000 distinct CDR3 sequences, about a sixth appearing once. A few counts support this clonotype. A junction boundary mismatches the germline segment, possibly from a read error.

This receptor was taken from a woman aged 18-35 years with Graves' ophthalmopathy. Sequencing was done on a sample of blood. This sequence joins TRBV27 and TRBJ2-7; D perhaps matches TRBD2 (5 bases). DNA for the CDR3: TGTGCCGGCAGCCTAAGGACTGACCTTCGGGCCTACGAGCAGTACTTC. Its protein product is CAGSLRTDLRAYEQYF.